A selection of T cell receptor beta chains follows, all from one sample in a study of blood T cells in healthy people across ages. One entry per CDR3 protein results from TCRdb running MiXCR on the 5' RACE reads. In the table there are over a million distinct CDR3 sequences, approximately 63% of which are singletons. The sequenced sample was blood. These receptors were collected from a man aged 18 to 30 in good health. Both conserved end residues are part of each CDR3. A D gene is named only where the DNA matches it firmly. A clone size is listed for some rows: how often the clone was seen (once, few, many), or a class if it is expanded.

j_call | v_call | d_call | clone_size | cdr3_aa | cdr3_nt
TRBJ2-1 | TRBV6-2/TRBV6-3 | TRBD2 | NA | CASRAGGLRSYNEQFF | TGTGCCAGCAGGGCGGGAGGTTTAAGGTCCTACAATGAGCAGTTCTTC
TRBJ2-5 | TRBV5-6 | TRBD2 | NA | CASSLAGGPFLETQYF | TGTGCCAGCAGCTTAGCGGGGGGGCCGTTTTTGGAGACCCAGTACTTC
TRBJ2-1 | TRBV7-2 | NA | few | CASSLGMSGNEQFF | TGTGCCAGCAGCTTAGGGATGTCGGGGAATGAGCAGTTCTTC
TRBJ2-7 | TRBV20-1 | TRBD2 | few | CSASSATSGILYEQYF | TGCAGTGCTTCTTCCGCGACTAGCGGGATTCTATACGAGCAGTACTTC
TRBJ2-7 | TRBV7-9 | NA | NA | CASSSPSTKTSYEQYF | TGTGCCAGCAGCTCCCCTTCGACAAAAACGTCCTACGAGCAGTACTTC
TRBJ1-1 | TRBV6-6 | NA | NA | CASSYSRGNRANTEAFF | TGTGCCAGCAGTTACTCGCGGGGTAACCGGGCGAACACTGAAGCTTTCTTT
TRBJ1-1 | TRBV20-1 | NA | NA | CSARETLNTEAFF | TGCAGTGCTAGAGAAACACTGAACACTGAAGCTTTCTTT
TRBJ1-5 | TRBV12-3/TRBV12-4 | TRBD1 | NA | CASSLVRGGTVNQPQHF | TGTGCCAGCAGTTTAGTGCGAGGGGGGACAGTCAATCAGCCCCAGCATTTT
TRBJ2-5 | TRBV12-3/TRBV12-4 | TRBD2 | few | CASSLATSGGHGTQYF | TGTGCCAGCAGTTTAGCAACTAGCGGGGGCCACGGGACCCAGTACTTC
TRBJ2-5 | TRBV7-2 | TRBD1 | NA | CASSPDRGSQETQYF | TGTGCCAGCAGCCCGGACAGGGGATCCCAAGAGACCCAGTACTTC
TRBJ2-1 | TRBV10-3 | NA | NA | CAISDAGNNEQFF | TGTGCCATCAGTGATGCGGGCAACAATGAGCAGTTCTTC
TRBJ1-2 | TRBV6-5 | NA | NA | CASSYSGHDYGYTF | TGTGCCAGCAGTTACTCAGGACACGACTATGGCTACACCTTC
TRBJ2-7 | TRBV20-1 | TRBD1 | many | CSARAGQDYEQYF | TGCAGTGCTAGAGCAGGACAGGACTACGAGCAGTACTTC
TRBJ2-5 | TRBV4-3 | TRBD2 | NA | CASSQPGTSRQETQYF | TGCGCCAGCAGCCAACCTGGGACTAGCAGGCAAGAGACCCAGTACTTC
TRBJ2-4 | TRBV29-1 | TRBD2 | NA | CSVPAGSGAAKNTQYF | TGCAGCGTTCCAGCGGGAAGTGGGGCGGCCAAAAACACTCAGTACTTC
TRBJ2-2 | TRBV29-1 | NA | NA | CSVGGNTGELFF | TGCAGCGTTGGGGGGAACACCGGGGAGCTGTTTTTT
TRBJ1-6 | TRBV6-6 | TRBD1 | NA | CASSPGQVFTPLHF | TGTGCCAGCAGCCCTGGACAGGTTTTTACACCCCTCCACTTT
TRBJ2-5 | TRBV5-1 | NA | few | CASSSQLGTLETQYF | TGCGCCAGCAGCTCCCAACTAGGAACCCTAGAGACCCAGTACTTC
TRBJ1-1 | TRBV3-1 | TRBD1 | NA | CASRPGQGSAEAFF | TGTGCCAGCCGGCCGGGACAGGGATCGGCTGAAGCTTTCTTT
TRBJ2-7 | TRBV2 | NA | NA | CASSRNTQYF | TGTGCCAGCAGTAGGAATACCCAGTACTTC
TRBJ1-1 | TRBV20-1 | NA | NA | CSVPGNGNTEAFF | TGCAGTGTCCCCGGGAACGGGAACACTGAAGCTTTCTTT
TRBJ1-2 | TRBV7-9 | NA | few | CASYFPGPPNYGYTF | TGTGCCAGCTATTTCCCGGGACCGCCTAACTATGGCTACACCTTC
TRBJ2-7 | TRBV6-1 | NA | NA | CASSENFRSSYEQYF | TGTGCCAGCAGTGAAAACTTCAGGAGCTCCTACGAGCAGTACTTC
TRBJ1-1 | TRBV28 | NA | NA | CASYETLDTEAFF | TGTGCCAGCTATGAGACCCTGGACACTGAAGCTTTCTTT
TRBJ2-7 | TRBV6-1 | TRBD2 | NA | CATRGSGGFRSYEQYF | TGTGCCACACGAGGAAGCGGGGGGTTCCGCTCCTACGAGCAGTACTTC
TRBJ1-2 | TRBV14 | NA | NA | CASSQEEYGYTF | TGTGCCAGCAGCCAAGAGGAATATGGCTACACCTTC
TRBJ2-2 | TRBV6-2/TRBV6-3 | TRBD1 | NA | CASTAGGVGMIPGELFF | TGTGCCAGCACCGCAGGGGGAGTGGGGATGATCCCCGGGGAGCTGTTTTTT
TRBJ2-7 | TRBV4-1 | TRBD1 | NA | CASSLLDRDSDEQYF | TGCGCCAGCAGCCTTTTGGACAGGGATAGCGACGAGCAGTACTTC
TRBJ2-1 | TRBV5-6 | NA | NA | CASSTWDFYNEQFF | TGTGCCAGCAGCACCTGGGACTTCTACAATGAGCAGTTCTTC
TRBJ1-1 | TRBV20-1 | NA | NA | CSAKGGDGLMNTEAFF | TGCAGTGCTAAGGGGGGGGACGGTCTCATGAACACTGAAGCTTTCTTT
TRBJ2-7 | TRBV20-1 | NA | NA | CSARQAGVNEQYF | TGCAGTGCTAGACAGGCAGGGGTGAACGAGCAGTACTTC
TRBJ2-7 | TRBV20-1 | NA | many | CSARVWTDGGKVEQYF | TGCAGTGCTAGAGTATGGACTGACGGGGGAAAGGTTGAGCAGTACTTC
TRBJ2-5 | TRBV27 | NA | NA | CASSLLQSITETQYF | TGTGCCAGCAGTTTACTCCAGTCGATAACAGAGACCCAGTACTTC
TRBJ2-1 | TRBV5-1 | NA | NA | CASSARGISYNEQFF | TGCGCCAGCAGCGCTCGGGGGATCTCCTACAATGAGCAGTTCTTC
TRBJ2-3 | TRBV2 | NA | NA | CASSDPRAGPDTQYF | TGTGCCAGCAGTGACCCCCGGGCGGGACCAGATACGCAGTATTTT
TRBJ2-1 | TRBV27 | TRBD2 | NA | CAVGLSGGHNEQFF | TGCGCCGTCGGGCTCAGCGGGGGGCACAATGAGCAGTTCTTC
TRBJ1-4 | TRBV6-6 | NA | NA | CASSYSAGGDEKLFF | TGTGCCAGCAGTTACTCAGCGGGCGGGGATGAAAAACTGTTTTTT
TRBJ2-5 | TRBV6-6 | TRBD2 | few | CASSLTSGQREQYF | TGTGCCAGCAGCTTAACTAGCGGTCAGAGGGAGCAGTACTTC
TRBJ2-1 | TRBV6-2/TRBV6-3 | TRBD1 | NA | CASSKSPQGVGEQFF | TGTGCCAGCTCAAAGTCACCCCAGGGGGTTGGGGAGCAGTTCTTC
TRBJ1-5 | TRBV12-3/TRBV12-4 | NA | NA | CASSFVSVGGNQPQHF | TGTGCCAGCAGTTTTGTCAGTGTCGGAGGCAATCAGCCCCAGCATTTT
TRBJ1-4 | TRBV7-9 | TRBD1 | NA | CASSSRTGENEKLFF | TGTGCCAGCAGCTCGCGGACAGGGGAGAACGAAAAACTGTTTTTT
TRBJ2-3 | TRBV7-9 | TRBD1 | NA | CASSSLDRGDTQYF | TGTGCCAGCAGCTCCCTGGACAGGGGAGATACGCAGTATTTT
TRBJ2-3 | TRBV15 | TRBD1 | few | CATSVRDSSPDTQYF | TGTGCCACCAGCGTCCGGGACAGCTCCCCAGATACGCAGTATTTT
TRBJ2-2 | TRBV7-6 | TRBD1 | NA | CASSLQTGHTGELFF | TGTGCCAGCAGCTTACAGACAGGGCACACCGGGGAGCTGTTTTTT
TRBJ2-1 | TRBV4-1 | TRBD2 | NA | CASSQEPSGSNEQFF | TGCGCCAGCAGCCAAGAGCCTAGCGGGAGCAATGAGCAGTTCTTC
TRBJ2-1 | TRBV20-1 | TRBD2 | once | CSATGTRGYNEQFF | TGCAGTGCAACCGGGACTAGGGGGTACAATGAGCAGTTCTTC
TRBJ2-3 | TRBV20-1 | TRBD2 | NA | CSARIAGGNTDTQYF | TGCAGTGCCAGAATAGCGGGGGGGAACACAGATACGCAGTATTTT
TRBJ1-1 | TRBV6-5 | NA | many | CASSYSENTEAFF | TGTGCCAGCAGTTACTCGGAGAACACTGAAGCTTTCTTT
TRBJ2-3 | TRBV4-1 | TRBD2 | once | CASSQVRRLAGGNDTQYF | TGCGCCAGCAGCCAAGTAAGGAGGTTAGCGGGAGGGAACGATACGCAGTATTTT
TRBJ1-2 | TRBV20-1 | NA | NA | CSARGTMNYGYTF | TGCAGTGCTAGGGGGACAATGAACTATGGCTACACCTTC
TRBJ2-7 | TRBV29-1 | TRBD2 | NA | CSVAGGDSYEQYF | TGCAGCGTTGCGGGGGGAGACTCCTACGAGCAGTACTTC
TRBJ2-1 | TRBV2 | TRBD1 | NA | CASSVETGDNEQFF | TGTGCCAGCAGTGTCGAGACAGGGGACAATGAGCAGTTCTTC
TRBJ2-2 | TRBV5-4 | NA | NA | CASSLGARRTGELFF | TGTGCCAGCAGCTTAGGGGCTAGACGGACCGGGGAGCTGTTTTTT
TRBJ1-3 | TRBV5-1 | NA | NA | CASRTWTEPGNTIYF | TGCGCCAGCAGGACCTGGACAGAACCTGGAAACACCATATATTTT